This TCR beta chain was identified in a study of shared clonotypes between healthy human individuals (dated by TCRdb to the early 2020s). For the wider study: A couple of women and a few men aged 18 to 49 years were included in the cohort. For each donor, CD4 naive and CD4 memory were each given three plates, CD8 naive was given two plates, and CD8 memory was given one plate. Blood TCR repertoires of four to six healthy adults were deeply sequenced to estimate repertoire size and the extent of clonotype sharing between individuals. To increase sequencing depth and limit assay-specific biases, different laboratories used diverse techniques to prepare libraries and sequence TCR repertoires. Per donor, leukapheresis produced somewhere between about 0.94 and 10 billion PBMCs. Overall results and qualifications from the work: Compared with non-shared clonotypes, the clonotypes found in all four sorted-subset donors had higher generation probabilities. Pairwise subsampling led to the expectation that sequencing depth would affect the degree of clonotype sharing among donors. Naive subsets generally had larger estimated clonotype richness than memory subsets. When a few donors were compared, the shared fraction of clonotypes was roughly 4.8% for naive CD4, approximately 3.3% for naive CD8, roughly 2.5% for memory CD4, and 0.35% to 0.4% for memory CD8. Incomplete sequencing was indicated by rarefaction of sorted-subset datasets, despite the large sequencing depth. The genetic and exposure-history diversity represented was limited by the small number of donors. Only blood was sampled, and tissue TCR repertoires likely differ from those in blood.

Counted from cysteine to phenylalanine, this CDR3 has 17 amino acids. Left in the record is the CDR3 DNA by itself, 51 bases read in frame from the first base. Based on the germline V gene (reference sequence), the CDR1 and CDR2 sequences are SEHNR and FQNEAQ. Germline trimming amounts to 1 base on V and 9 bases on J, with 14 as the count of junction bases outside the gene matches. CD8 naive samples consisted of CD45RO-negative cells that were positively selected for CCR7, yielding a CD45RA+CCR7+ population without TemRA cells. Donors were healthy HIV-negative adults with no recently reported acute infections or vaccinations. Every donor was a Caucasian adult living in Nashville, Tennessee, USA. Blood was obtained by leukapheresis, after which PBMCs were separated by Ficoll-Histopaque density gradient centrifugation and cryopreserved in liquid nitrogen vapor phase. Analytical flow cytometry was used to check the purity and quantity of every magnetically sorted T cell population. Genomic DNA was isolated from each sorted fraction and quantified by UV absorbance on a Nanodrop 2000c.

As regards this clone: Its antigen remains unidentified. No base quality values were provided; no much bigger clone lies one nucleotide off.

Using the deep immunoSEQ assay, TCR CDR3 regions were amplified from genomic DNA by multiplex PCR. Extracted genomic DNA from each cell subset was spread evenly across all wells of several immunoSEQ 96-well plates, with each plate serving as a replicate. For sorted subsets, 150 to 250 ng of genomic DNA, equivalent to 25,000 to 35,000 T cell genomes, went into each replicate PCR. Purified libraries were quantified with a Qubit 3.0 fluorometer, sized on a Bioanalyzer 2100, and re-quantified with the KAPA Library Quantification kit. Every immunoSEQ 96-well plate was sequenced on a separate single-read 150-cycle Illumina NextSeq 550 flow cell. On the authors' methods: Because only junctional sequences without quality scores were contained in the immunoSEQ output, filtering matching that applied to full-length reads could not be performed. Sequences were annotated with PyIR, a Python wrapper for IgBLAST v1.9, using IMGT germline references to assign V/J genes and CDR3. Reads with weak V/J assignments (E-value above 1e-6), missing CDR3, stop codons, out-of-frame junctions, or ambiguous translated residues were removed. V3J clonotypes were defined as sequences sharing an identical inferred V gene, J gene, and CDR3 amino acid sequence. Percentage overlap between repertoires was computed as shared unique clonotypes divided by the size of the smaller repertoire. Richness of each repertoire was evaluated using RTK rarefaction, the Chao1 estimator, and Recon v2.1 estimates of unobserved clonotypes. Generation probabilities were computed with OLGA for all TCRbeta clonotypes obtained by the gDNA method from several donors. The immuneACCESS repertoire file appears here via TCRdb, limited to in-frame rearrangements. These files lack a portion of the clones; in checked studies, under half of the deficit traces to unresolved V genes, and the cause of the others is not known. The V and J calls and clone size are taken from that table; D and trimming were inferred from the DNA. The sample table holds around 2,000,000 clones, of which about 95% were seen once. The top ten constitute more than 0.95% of the sample.

Source material: naive CD8+ T cells sorted from blood. The sample's cell subset or site label is to be understood as: CD45RA+CCR7+. The V and J genes are TRBV7-9 and TRBJ2-1; the junction holds 8 bases that match TRBD1. This receptor was obtained from a man in his late teens or twenties in good health. The sequenced DNA: TGTGCCAGCAGCTTAGAACCCCCGGACAGGGTAAATATTGAGCAGTTCTTC. Translated, it reads CASSLEPPDRVNIEQFF.